One sample yielded the 22 T cell receptor beta chains listed below, sequenced in a study of blood T cells in healthy people across ages. PCR was performed a second time for about 6 to 12 cycles using a sample-barcoded 5' primer and a J-beta primer mix. TCRdb ran MiXCR on the 5' RACE reads and lists one entry per CDR3 protein. The table records 1.2 million to 1.5 million distinct CDR3 sequences, roughly 60% of them present only once. The sequenced sample was blood. The receptors stem from a man aged 18-30 years in good health.

The chain has TRBV29-1 and TRBJ2-7, with 8 bases matching TRBD2. The trim removed 1 base at V and 2 bases at J, leaving 7 bases unmatched. This CDR3 is built from 15 residues. Germline CDR1 is SQVTM and CDR2 is ANQGSEA. The CDR3 nucleotides read TGCAGCGTTGAAGCCGGGACTAGTATCGCCTACGAGCAGTACTTC. Translation: CSVEAGTSIAYEQYF.

This clonotype was observed a single time. V usage is TRBV11-2 and J usage is TRBJ2-1; 8 bases are a match to TRBD2. V dropped 3 bases and J dropped 10; count of bases not matched to a gene: 11. From germline, CDR1 is SGHAT and CDR2 FQNNGV. The CDR3 consists of 15 residues. The CDR3 reads CASSLATSGIGEQFF. The CDR3 bases are TGTGCCAGCAGCTTGGCTACTAGCGGTATTGGGGAGCAGTTCTTC.

This clonotype was seen ten or more times. The chain links TRBV27 to TRBJ2-7; unclear D gene. Trimming removed 2 bases at V and 0 bases at J, with 5 bases between. CDR1 is MNHEY and CDR2 is SMNVEV in the germline V gene (reference sequence). CDR3 size: 13 residues. The CDR3 DNA reads TGTGCCAGCAGTTTAAAAAGCTCCTACGAGCAGTACTTC. This codes for CASSLKSSYEQYF.

This clonotype came up a few times. The CDR3 spells CAISAGAPYEQFF. CDR3 nucleotides: TGTGCCATCAGTGCGGGAGCGCCGTATGAGCAGTTCTTC. J is TRBJ2-1 and V is TRBV10-3; a weak D match, TRBD2 (6 bases). The CDR3 runs 13 residues. Per germline, CDR1 ENHRY and CDR2 SYGVKD. Trimming removed 4 bases from V and 8 bases from J, with 12 bases in between.

This clonotype was observed once. This chain connects TRBV5-1 to TRBJ2-3; D ambiguous. Germline V lookup: CDR1 SGHRS, CDR2 YFSETQ. Trimming stripped 4 bases from V and 5 bases from J, with 17 bases between. The CDR3 extends over 15 amino acids. The CDR3 DNA follows: TGCGCCAGCAGCACCCGCTATTCTTCAGTAGATACGCAGTATTTT. This sequence encodes CASSTRYSSVDTQYF. Full variable domain (missing parts from reference TRBV5-1 and TRBJ2-3): KAGVTQTPRYLIKTRGQQVTLSCSPISGHRSVSWYQQTPGQGLQFLFEYFSETQRNKGNFPGRFSGRQFSNSRSEMNVSTLELGDSALYLCASSTRYSSVDTQYFGPGTRLTVL.

The chain has TRBV12-3 or TRBV12-4 and TRBJ2-5; D may match TRBD1 or TRBD2 (5 bases each). The CDR3 is 14 amino acids. V shed 5 bases and J shed 11 bases, with 21 bases lying between them. The CDR3 nucleotides read TGTGCCAGCAGTCCTCCGGGACGCCTCTCTGAGCAGTACTTC. It codes for CASSPPGRLSEQYF.

The rearrangement joins TRBV2 to TRBJ2-3; 9 positions agree with TRBD2. The CDR3 length is 15 residues. Looked up from germline, CDR1 is SNHLY and CDR2 is FYNNEI. Losses at the gene ends were 1 base for V and 5 bases for J; bases not matched to a gene: 4. CDR3 nucleotide sequence: TGTGCCAGCAGTGAAGGCGGGGGGGCAATAGATACGCAGTATTTT. It is translated as CASSEGGGAIDTQYF.

The chain is built from TRBV4-1 and TRBJ2-7; TRBD1 might be the D (6 bases). The CDR3 contains 15 residues. CDR1 and CDR2 from the germline V gene are MGHRA and YSYEKL. V gave up 0 bases and J gave up 4 bases, with 13 bases separating them. The CDR3 protein is CASSQDRYRVYEQYF. In DNA, the CDR3 is TGCGCCAGCAGCCAAGATCGTTACAGGGTGTACGAGCAGTACTTC.

This rearrangement joins TRBV3-1 to TRBJ1-5; D unresolved. The CDR3 has 14 amino acids. Germline CDR1 and CDR2: LGHDT and YNNKEL (reference sequence). Trimming cost V 2 bases and J 5 bases, with 10 bases left between them. DNA for the CDR3: TGTGCCAGCAGCCAAAATAACAGAGATCAGCCCCAGCATTTT. Its protein is CASSQNNRDQPQHF.

This clonotype was counted only a few times. J is TRBJ2-5 and V is TRBV5-1; the D gene is possibly TRBD1 (6 bases). This CDR3 comprises 14 residues. Trimming removed 0 bases at V and 11 bases at J, with 17 bases between. The germline V gene encodes CDR1 SGHRS and CDR2 YFSETQ. The CDR3 DNA follows: TGCGCCAGCAGCTTGGAACCGGGGCAGGGGATTCAGTACTTC. Translated: CASSLEPGQGIQYF.

The chain employs TRBV29-1 and TRBJ2-3, with 8 bases that match TRBD2. The ends lost 4 bases at V and 8 bases at J; junction bases unmatched: 14. The CDR3 extends over 15 amino acids. Germline-derived CDR1 and CDR2 are SQVTM and ANQGSEA. CDR3 DNA sequence: TGCAGCGTTGTCCCAAGCGGGGGAACGAGTGGTACGCAGTATTTT. The encoded protein is CSVVPSGGTSGTQYF.

The rearrangement joins TRBV3-1 to TRBJ2-3; 9 nucleotides match TRBD1. Germline V gene lookup returns CDR1 LGHDT and CDR2 YNNKEL (reference sequence). The CDR3 sequence is 15 residues long. The V gene end was trimmed by 0 bases and the J gene end by 7 bases; junction bases not matched to a gene: 5. The CDR3 nucleotides read TGTGCCAGCAGCCAAGACGGGACAGGGAGGTATACGCAGTATTTT. Translation: CASSQDGTGRYTQYF.

Points on this clonotype: Possible read error: a much larger clone is one base away. This chain uses TRBV12-3 or TRBV12-4 with TRBJ2-1; 9 bases fit TRBD1. V lost 2 bases and J lost 13; bases outside the gene matches: 9. The CDR3 has 14 amino acids. The CDR3 nucleotides read TGTGCCAGCAGTTTAAGAGACAGGGGGGAGACCCAGTTCTTC. This sequence encodes CASSLRDRGETQFF.

This clonotype was seen more than once but under ten times. This rearrangement joins TRBV7-2 to TRBJ2-5; weak D call: TRBD1 (5 bases). Per germline, CDR1 SGHTA and CDR2 FQGNSA. This CDR3 region has 13 residues. Trimming took off 5 bases at V and 3 bases at J, with 10 bases between the two ends. The CDR3, as DNA: TGTGCCAGCAGCAACAGACAGAAAGAGACCCAGTACTTC. This encodes CASSNRQKETQYF.

CDR3 nucleotides: TGTGCCAGCAAAGGGACCCACGACGGGGAGCTGTTTTTT. Its translation is CASKGTHDGELFF. The chain links TRBV6-5 to TRBJ2-2; possibly TRBD1 or TRBD2 for D (5 bases each). Germline assignment: CDR1 MNHEY and CDR2 SVGAGI. CDR3 length: 13 residues. V lost 7 bases and J 7 bases, leaving 13 bases between the germline ends.

This clonotype was seen ten or more times. This chain links TRBV28 with TRBJ1-5; D not certain. V lost 8 bases and J 2 bases, leaving 16 bases between the germline ends. Germline V CDR1 and CDR2: MDHEN, SYDVKM. This CDR3 has 15 residues. In nucleotides, the CDR3 is TGTGCCAGCCATTTCGGACTGGGCGGCAATCAGCCCCAGCATTTT. This gives the protein CASHFGLGGNQPQHF. Combining the CDR3 with reference TRBV28 and TRBJ1-5 gives the whole variable domain DVKVTQSSRYLVKRTGEKVFLECVQDMDHENMFWYRQDPGLGLRLIYFSYDVKMKEKGDIPEGYSVSREKKERFSLILESASTNQTSMYLCASHFGLGGNQPQHFGDGTRLSIL.

The V gene is TRBV28, the J gene TRBJ2-5, with 7 bases matching TRBD1. J lost 11 bases, V lost 7 bases, and 19 bases had no gene match. The CDR3 spans 15 residues. Germline CDR1 reads MDHEN; CDR2 reads SYDVKM. CDR3 coding DNA: TGTGCCAGCACCCCCCTTCACCGTCAGGGGGTGGTGCAGTACTTC. It encodes CASTPLHRQGVVQYF.

The V gene is TRBV20-1, the J gene TRBJ2-1; either TRBD1 or TRBD2 may fit D (6 bases each). The V end lost 6 bases, the J end lost 2 bases, and 17 bases lay between the germline ends. Germline V CDR1 and CDR2: DFQATT, SNEGSKA (reference sequence). This CDR3 region has 15 residues. The CDR3 here is CSAPSEGGPYNEQFF. The CDR3 DNA is TGCAGTGCCCCAAGCGAGGGGGGCCCCTACAATGAGCAGTTCTTC.

This clonotype has a single count. The chain carries TRBV7-9 and TRBJ1-2; no definite D call. The CDR3 totals 15 residues. Per germline, CDR1 SEHNR and CDR2 FQNEAQ (reference sequence). Trimming stripped 4 bases from V and 2 bases from J, with 14 bases between. The CDR3: CASSSEGTENYGYTF. CDR3 DNA: TGTGCCAGCAGCTCCGAGGGAACAGAGAACTATGGCTACACCTTC.

The chain links TRBV10-3 to TRBJ2-5, with D perhaps matching TRBD1 or TRBD2 (8 bases each). From germline, CDR1 is ENHRY and CDR2 SYGVKD. V was trimmed by 5 bases and J by 2 bases, leaving 30 bases between them. This CDR3 is built from 20 residues. For the CDR3, the DNA is TGTGCCATCAGTTCCCAGGGACAGGCTAGCGGGCTACACCTTCAAGAGACCCAGTACTTC. This translates into CAISSQGQASGLHLQETQYF.

The chain is built from TRBV20-1 and TRBJ2-3; tentatively, D is TRBD1 (6 bases). Germline CDR1 is DFQATT and CDR2 is SNEGSKA (reference sequence). CDR3 length: 13 residues. V lost 6 bases and J 6 bases, leaving 16 bases between the germline ends. CDR3 DNA: TGCAGTGCCCTAGGGGGAGTAGGGGATACGCAGTATTTT. Its translation is CSALGGVGDTQYF.

The CDR3 nucleotides are TGTGCCAGCAGCCCCCCCGGCTTAGGTCAGCCCCAGCATTTT. Amino acid sequence: CASSPPGLGQPQHF. The chain links TRBV27 to TRBJ1-5; D is unresolved. Trimming took off 6 bases at V and 6 bases at J, with 15 bases between the two ends. Germline values: CDR1 MNHEY, CDR2 SMNVEV (reference sequence). The CDR3 consists of 14 residues.